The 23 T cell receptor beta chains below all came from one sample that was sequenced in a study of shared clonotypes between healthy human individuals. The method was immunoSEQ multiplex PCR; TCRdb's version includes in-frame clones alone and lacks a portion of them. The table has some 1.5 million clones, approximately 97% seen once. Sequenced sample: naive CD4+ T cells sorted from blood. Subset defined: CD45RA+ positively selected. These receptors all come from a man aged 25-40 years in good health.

DNA for the CDR3: TGTGCCAGCAGTCGGGGTGGGGACACCGGGGAGCTGTTTTTT. It is translated as CASSRGGDTGELFF. The V call is TRBV6-5, the J call TRBJ2-2; the D gene is possibly TRBD2 (5 bases). The CDR3 sequence is 14 residues long. Looked up from germline, CDR1 is MNHEY and CDR2 is SVGAGI. V was shortened by 5 bases and J by 3 bases, with 10 bases between the two germline ends.

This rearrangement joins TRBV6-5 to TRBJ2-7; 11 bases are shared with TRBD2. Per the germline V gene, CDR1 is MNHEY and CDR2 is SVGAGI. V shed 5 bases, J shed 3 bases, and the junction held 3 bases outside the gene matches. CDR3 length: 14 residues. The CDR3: CASSPTSGVYEQYF. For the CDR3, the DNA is TGTGCCAGCAGTCCGACTAGCGGGGTCTACGAGCAGTACTTC.

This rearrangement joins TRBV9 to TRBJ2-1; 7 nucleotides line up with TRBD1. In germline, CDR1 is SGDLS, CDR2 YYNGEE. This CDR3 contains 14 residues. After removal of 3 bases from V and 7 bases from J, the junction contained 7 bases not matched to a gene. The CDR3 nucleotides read TGTGCCAGCAGCGCTCTGACAGGGATGAATGAGCAGTTCTTC. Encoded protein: CASSALTGMNEQFF.

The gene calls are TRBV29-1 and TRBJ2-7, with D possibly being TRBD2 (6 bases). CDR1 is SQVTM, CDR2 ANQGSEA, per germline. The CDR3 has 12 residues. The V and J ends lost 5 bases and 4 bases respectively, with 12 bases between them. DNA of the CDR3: TGCAGCGTTTCTGCGGGAATATACGAGCAGTACTTC. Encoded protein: CSVSAGIYEQYF.

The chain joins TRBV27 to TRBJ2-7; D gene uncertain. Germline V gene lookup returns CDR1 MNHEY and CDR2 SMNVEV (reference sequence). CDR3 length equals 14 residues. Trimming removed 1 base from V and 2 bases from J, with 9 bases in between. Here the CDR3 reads CASSLFGRAYEQYF. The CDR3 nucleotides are TGTGCCAGCAGTTTATTTGGACGGGCCTACGAGCAGTACTTC.

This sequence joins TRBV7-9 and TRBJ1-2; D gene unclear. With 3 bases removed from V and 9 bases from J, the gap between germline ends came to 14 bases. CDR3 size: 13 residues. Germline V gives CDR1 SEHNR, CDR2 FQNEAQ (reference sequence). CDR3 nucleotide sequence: TGTGCCAGCAGCTTCCCGGAGGGAGGGCGCTACACCTTC. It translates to CASSFPEGGRYTF.

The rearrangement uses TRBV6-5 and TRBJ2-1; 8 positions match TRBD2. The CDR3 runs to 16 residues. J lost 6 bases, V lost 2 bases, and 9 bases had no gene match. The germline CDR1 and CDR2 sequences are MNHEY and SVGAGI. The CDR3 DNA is TGTGCCAGCAGTTACGCCAGCGGGAGCACCCCCAATGAGCAGTTCTTC. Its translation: CASSYASGSTPNEQFF.

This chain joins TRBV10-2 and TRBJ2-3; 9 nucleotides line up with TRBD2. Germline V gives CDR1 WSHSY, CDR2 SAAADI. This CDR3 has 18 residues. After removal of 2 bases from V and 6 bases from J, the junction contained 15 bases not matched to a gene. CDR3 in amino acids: CASSEPTGGSGRSDTQYF. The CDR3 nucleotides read TGCGCCAGCAGTGAGCCGACCGGGGGGAGCGGGAGGTCTGATACGCAGTATTTT.

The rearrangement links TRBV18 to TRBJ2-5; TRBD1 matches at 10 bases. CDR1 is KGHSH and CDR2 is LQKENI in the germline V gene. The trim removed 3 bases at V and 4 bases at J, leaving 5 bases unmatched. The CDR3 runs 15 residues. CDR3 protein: CASSPGTGAPETQYF. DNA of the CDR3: TGTGCCAGCTCACCCGGGACAGGGGCTCCAGAGACCCAGTACTTC.

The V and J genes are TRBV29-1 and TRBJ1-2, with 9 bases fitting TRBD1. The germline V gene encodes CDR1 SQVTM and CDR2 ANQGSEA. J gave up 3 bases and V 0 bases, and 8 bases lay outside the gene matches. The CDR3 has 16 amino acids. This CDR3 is CSVEDFRDRVHYGYTF. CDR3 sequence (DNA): TGCAGCGTTGAAGACTTCCGGGACAGGGTTCACTATGGCTACACCTTC.

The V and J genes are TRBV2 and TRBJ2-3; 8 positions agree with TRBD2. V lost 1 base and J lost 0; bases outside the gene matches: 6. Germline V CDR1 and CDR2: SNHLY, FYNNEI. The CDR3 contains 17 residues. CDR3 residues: CASSEGQREFSTDTQYF. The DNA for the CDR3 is TGTGCCAGCAGTGAAGGGCAGCGGGAGTTCAGCACAGATACGCAGTATTTT.

CDR3: CASSKVGSGGPYEQYF. The CDR3 DNA follows: TGTGCCAGCAGCAAAGTGGGTAGCGGGGGTCCCTACGAGCAGTACTTC. This chain connects TRBV21-1 to TRBJ2-7; the D segment call TRBD2 is taken from the table without a DNA check. TRBV21-1 is a pseudogene segment. The length of the CDR3 is 16 residues.

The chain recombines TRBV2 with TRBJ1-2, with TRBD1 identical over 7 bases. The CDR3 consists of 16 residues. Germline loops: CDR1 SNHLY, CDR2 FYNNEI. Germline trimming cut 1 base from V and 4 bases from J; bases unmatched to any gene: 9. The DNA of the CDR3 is TGTGCCAGCAGTGAAGTACAGGGGTTGAGGAGCTATGGCTACACCTTC. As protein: CASSEVQGLRSYGYTF.

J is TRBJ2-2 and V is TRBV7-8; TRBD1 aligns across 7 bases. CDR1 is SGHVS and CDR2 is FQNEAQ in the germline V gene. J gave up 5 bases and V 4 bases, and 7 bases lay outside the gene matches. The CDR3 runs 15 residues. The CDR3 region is CASSSEGARTGELFF. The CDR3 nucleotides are TGTGCCAGCAGCTCCGAGGGGGCGAGAACCGGGGAGCTGTTTTTT.

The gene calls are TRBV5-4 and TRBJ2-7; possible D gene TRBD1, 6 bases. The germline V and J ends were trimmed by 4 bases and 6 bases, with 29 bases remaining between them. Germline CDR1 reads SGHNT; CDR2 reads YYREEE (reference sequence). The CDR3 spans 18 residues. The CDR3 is CASSARRMTTGRAIEQYF. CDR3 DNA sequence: TGTGCCAGCAGCGCACGCCGGATGACGACAGGTAGAGCGATCGAGCAGTACTTC. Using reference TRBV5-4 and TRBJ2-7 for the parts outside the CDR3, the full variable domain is ETGVTQSPTHLIKTRGQQVTLRCSSQSGHNTVSWYQQALGQGPQFIFQYYREEENGRGNFPPRFSGLQFPNYSSELNVNALELDDSALYLCASSARRMTTGRAIEQYFGPGTRLTVT.

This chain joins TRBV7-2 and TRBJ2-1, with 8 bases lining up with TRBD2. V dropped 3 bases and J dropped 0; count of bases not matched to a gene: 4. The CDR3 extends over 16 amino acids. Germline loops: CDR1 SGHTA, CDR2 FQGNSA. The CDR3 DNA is TGTGCCAGCAGCTTTGTAGCGGGGAGCTCCTACAATGAGCAGTTCTTC. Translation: CASSFVAGSSYNEQFF. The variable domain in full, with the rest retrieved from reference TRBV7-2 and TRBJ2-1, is GAGVSQSPSNKVTEKGKDVELRCDPISGHTALYWYRQSLGQGLEFLIYFQGNSAPDKSGLPSDRFSAERTGGSVSTLTIQRTQQEDSAVYLCASSFVAGSSYNEQFFGPGTRLTVL.

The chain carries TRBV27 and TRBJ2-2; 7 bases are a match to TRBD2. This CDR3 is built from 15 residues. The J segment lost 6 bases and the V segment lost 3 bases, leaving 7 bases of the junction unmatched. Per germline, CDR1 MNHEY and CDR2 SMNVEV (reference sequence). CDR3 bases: TGTGCCAGCAGTTTTGGCGGGAGAATCTCCGGGGAGCTGTTTTTT. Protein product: CASSFGGRISGELFF.

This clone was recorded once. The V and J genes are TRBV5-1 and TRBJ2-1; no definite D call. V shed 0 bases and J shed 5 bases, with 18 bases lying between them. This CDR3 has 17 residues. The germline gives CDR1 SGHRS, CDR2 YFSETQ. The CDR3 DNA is TGCGCCAGCAGCTTGGATTTGTGGCTACGGACGGACAATGAGCAGTTCTTC. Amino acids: CASSLDLWLRTDNEQFF.

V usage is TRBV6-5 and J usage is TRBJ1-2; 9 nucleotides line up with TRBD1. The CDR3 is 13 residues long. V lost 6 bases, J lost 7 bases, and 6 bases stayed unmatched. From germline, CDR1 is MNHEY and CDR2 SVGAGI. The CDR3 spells CASRAGTGLGYTF. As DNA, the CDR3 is TGTGCCAGCAGAGCCGGGACAGGGCTTGGCTACACCTTC.

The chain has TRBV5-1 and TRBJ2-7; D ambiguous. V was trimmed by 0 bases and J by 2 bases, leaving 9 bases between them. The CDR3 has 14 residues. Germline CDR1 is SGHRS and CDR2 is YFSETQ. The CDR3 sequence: CASSLVSGAYEQYF. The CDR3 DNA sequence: TGCGCCAGCAGCTTGGTTTCAGGAGCCTACGAGCAGTACTTC.

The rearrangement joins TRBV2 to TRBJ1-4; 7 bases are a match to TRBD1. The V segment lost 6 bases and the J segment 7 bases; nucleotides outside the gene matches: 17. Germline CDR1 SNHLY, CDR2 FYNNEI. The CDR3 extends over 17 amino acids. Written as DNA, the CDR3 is TGTGCCAGCAGGAGCGGGCAGGGGGTCCGGGTGGGTGAAAAACTGTTTTTT. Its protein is CASRSGQGVRVGEKLFF.

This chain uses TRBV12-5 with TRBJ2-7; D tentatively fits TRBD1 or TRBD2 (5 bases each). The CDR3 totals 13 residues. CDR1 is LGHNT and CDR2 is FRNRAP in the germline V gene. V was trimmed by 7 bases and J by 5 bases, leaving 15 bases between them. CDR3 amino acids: CASALARDDEQYF. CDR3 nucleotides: TGTGCTAGTGCCTTGGCACGGGACGACGAGCAGTACTTC.

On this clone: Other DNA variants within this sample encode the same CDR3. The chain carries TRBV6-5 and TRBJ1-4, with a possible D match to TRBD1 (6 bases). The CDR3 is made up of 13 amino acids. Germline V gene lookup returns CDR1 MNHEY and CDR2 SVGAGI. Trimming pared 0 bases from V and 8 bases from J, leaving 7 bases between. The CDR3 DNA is TGTGCCAGCAGTTACTCGAGGGGGGAAAAACTGTTTTTT. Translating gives CASSYSRGEKLFF.